The present TCR beta chain was sequenced within a study of technical replicates of blood from four donors. Only in-frame clones appear in the TCRdb table, and some are missing; sequencing was by immunoSEQ multiplex PCR. The sample includes tens of thousands of clones, around 94% of them seen just once. Trimming stripped 6 bases from V and 7 bases from J, with 18 bases between. Germline V gene lookup returns CDR1 LNHDA and CDR2 SQIVND (reference sequence). The CDR3 is 14 amino acids. This receptor was taken from a human donor in good health. Sequenced sample: T cells isolated from PBMCs. The chain uses TRBV19 and TRBJ1-1, with D tentatively TRBD1 (5 bases). The CDR3 sequence is CASSLGVPVGEAFF. CDR3 nucleotides: TGTGCCAGTAGCCTAGGGGTACCGGTCGGTGAAGCTTTCTTT.